This passage covers 27 T cell receptor beta chains from one sample sequenced in a study of CD8 T cells in Susac syndrome (dated 2019 in TCRdb). The library relied on the immunoSEQ multiplex PCR assay. RNA was extracted using the RNeasy kit, and roughly 0.45 to 1 microgram was reverse transcribed with random hexamers. In TCRdb, the public reads were trimmed at Q25 with fastp and aligned with MiXCR, with productive beta chains retained. A single entry per CDR3 protein holds the most common genes and DNA from its merged rows. Counted in this sample were 180,000 or so distinct CDR3 sequences; just under 95% of them appeared once. The ten largest clones capture 0.09% to 0.1% of the sample. Specimen: CD4+ T cells from PBMCs. These receptors all come from a human donor with Susac syndrome.

This clonotype was observed a single time. This chain links TRBV20-1 with TRBJ2-4; 9 bases are a match to TRBD2. Germline trimming cut 0 bases from V and 7 bases from J; bases unmatched to any gene: 10. This CDR3 is built from 16 residues. Germline V CDR1 and CDR2: DFQATT, SNEGSKA (reference sequence). The CDR3 nucleotides read TGCAGTGCTAGAGATAGTAGCGGGAGTGAGGGGAACATTCAGTACTTC. As protein: CSARDSSGSEGNIQYF.

J is TRBJ1-1 and V is TRBV2, with D possibly TRBD1 on 5 matching bases. This CDR3 is built from 12 residues. Germline V lookup: CDR1 SNHLY, CDR2 FYNNEI. Trimming cost V 7 bases and J 5 bases, with 11 bases left between them. The DNA of the CDR3 is TGTGCCAGCAAGGAGAGGGGAACTGAAGCTTTCTTT. This encodes CASKERGTEAFF.

The chain uses TRBV27 and TRBJ1-1; no clear D gene. CDR3 size: 13 residues. The V end was cut by 0 bases, the J end by 4 bases, with 6 bases between. Germline-derived CDR1 and CDR2 are MNHEY and SMNVEV (reference sequence). The DNA for the CDR3 is TGTGCCAGCAGTTTATCTCCCGCCACTGAAGCTTTCTTT. It translates to CASSLSPATEAFF.

This chain uses TRBV20-1 with TRBJ2-7; D is unclear. Trimming took off 0 bases at V and 2 bases at J, with 14 bases between the two ends. The CDR3 consists of 15 residues. The germline CDR1 and CDR2 sequences are DFQATT and SNEGSKA (reference sequence). The CDR3 loop is CSARDPTYPTYEQYF. In DNA form, the CDR3 reads TGCAGTGCTAGAGATCCGACGTATCCAACCTACGAGCAGTACTTC.

J is TRBJ1-5 and V is TRBV7-2, with D possibly being TRBD1 (6 bases). Trimming removed 2 bases from V and 3 bases from J, with 11 bases in between. The CDR3 has 15 amino acids. In germline, CDR1 is SGHTA, CDR2 FQGNSA. The CDR3 DNA reads TGTGCCAGCAGCTTAAAGTCAGGGGTCAATCAGCCCCAGCATTTT. Amino acid sequence: CASSLKSGVNQPQHF. Supplemented by reference TRBV7-2 and TRBJ1-5, the full variable domain reads GAGVSQSPSNKVTEKGKDVELRCDPISGHTALYWYRQSLGQGLEFLIYFQGNSAPDKSGLPSDRFSAERTGGSVSTLTIQRTQQEDSAVYLCASSLKSGVNQPQHFGDGTRLSIL.

The chain links TRBV3-1 to TRBJ1-2; D unclear. Germline V CDR1 and CDR2: LGHDT, YNNKEL (reference sequence). V lost 3 bases, J lost 6 bases, and 8 bases lay in between. The CDR3 runs to 12 residues. The CDR3 bases are TGTGCCAGCAGCCAGGGAAATAATGGCTACACCTTC. Amino acid sequence: CASSQGNNGYTF.

V gene TRBV20-1 combines with J gene TRBJ1-1; D unclear. Trimming took off 1 base at V and 1 base at J, with 10 bases between the two ends. CDR3 length: 14 amino acids. Germline-derived CDR1 and CDR2 are DFQATT and SNEGSKA (reference sequence). The CDR3 DNA reads TGCAGTGCTAGAGCCGGCAGTCAGAACACTGAAGCTTTCTTT. Protein sequence: CSARAGSQNTEAFF.

This clonotype occurred once. This chain links TRBV7-2 with TRBJ2-3; 12 nucleotides align to TRBD2. Germline CDR1 is SGHTA and CDR2 is FQGNSA. The CDR3 is 19 residues long. V was pared by 2 bases and J by 1 base, with 10 bases of the junction left unmatched. The CDR3 protein is CASSLLSRGLAGRTDTQYF. The CDR3 bases are TGTGCCAGCAGCTTACTATCTAGAGGACTAGCGGGACGCACAGATACGCAGTATTTT.

This chain uses TRBV5-1 with TRBJ2-7; 8 bases agree with TRBD1. This CDR3 is 14 amino acids long. Germline V gene data show CDR1 as SGHRS and CDR2 as YFSETQ. With 1 base clipped from V and 5 bases from J, the junction kept 5 bases outside the gene matches. This CDR3 is CASSLRGQDDEQYF. CDR3 nucleotides: TGCGCCAGCAGCTTGAGGGGACAGGACGACGAGCAGTACTTC.

Here the CDR3 reads CASSQETGRLNEQFF. The CDR3, as DNA: TGTGCCAGCAGCCAAGAGACAGGGAGACTGAATGAGCAGTTCTTC. The chain links TRBV4-2 to TRBJ2-1, with TRBD1 identical over 7 bases. The V gene's germline CDR1 is LGHNA and CDR2 YNFKEQ. V lost 0 bases to trimming and J lost 7 bases; unmatched junction nucleotides: 6. The CDR3 runs to 15 residues.

The CDR3 loop reads CASSPSLDRGIGPEAFF. DNA for the CDR3: TGTGCCAGCTCACCATCATTGGACAGGGGAATAGGGCCTGAAGCTTTCTTT. The V call is TRBV18, the J call TRBJ1-1; 9 nucleotides line up with TRBD1. The CDR3 extends over 17 amino acids. V gave up 2 bases and J gave up 6 bases; unmatched junction bases: 13. CDR1 KGHSH and CDR2 LQKENI come from the germline V gene.

The rearrangement links TRBV20-1 to TRBJ2-1; D gene ambiguous. Germline values: CDR1 DFQATT, CDR2 SNEGSKA (reference sequence). This CDR3 spans 15 amino acids. The V and J ends lost 0 bases and 0 bases respectively, with 9 bases between them. As DNA, the CDR3 is TGCAGTGCTAGAGATTACTGGAGCTCCTACAATGAGCAGTTCTTC. Its translation: CSARDYWSSYNEQFF.

The chain has TRBV5-1 and TRBJ1-1; D call uncertain. The V gene's germline CDR1 is SGHRS and CDR2 YFSETQ. The V end was cut by 5 bases, the J end by 5 bases, with 13 bases between. This CDR3 comprises 13 residues. CDR3 sequence (DNA): TGCGCCAGCAGTGAGGGCTCGGGGACTGAAGCTTTCTTT. Amino acid sequence: CASSEGSGTEAFF.

V and J are TRBV7-8 and TRBJ2-1, with TRBD2 matching 11 bases. Germline V gene lookup returns CDR1 SGHVS and CDR2 FQNEAQ. Losses at the gene ends were 5 bases for V and 7 bases for J; bases not matched to a gene: 13. This CDR3 is built from 17 residues. CDR3 DNA sequence: TGTGCCAGCAGCCCAGAGTTTAGCGGGAGGGCGGGAAATGAGCAGTTCTTC. Its translation: CASSPEFSGRAGNEQFF.

The gene calls are TRBV28 and TRBJ2-1; TRBD2 matches at 8 bases. J was trimmed by 7 bases and V by 4 bases; bases with no gene match: 9. Germline V gene data show CDR1 as MDHEN and CDR2 as SYDVKM. The CDR3 has 15 amino acids. CDR3 sequence: CASSSSRLATNEQFF. The CDR3 nucleotides are TGTGCCAGCAGTTCCTCTAGACTAGCGACTAATGAGCAGTTCTTC.

The genes are TRBV18 and TRBJ2-7; D is uncertain. The germline V and J ends were trimmed by 3 bases and 0 bases, with 9 bases remaining between them. CDR3 length: 14 residues. Looked up from germline, CDR1 is KGHSH and CDR2 is LQKENI. The CDR3 nucleotides are TGTGCCAGCTCACCGGGCAGCAGCTCCTACGAGCAGTACTTC. Protein sequence: CASSPGSSSYEQYF.

The chain employs TRBV3-1 and TRBJ2-2; no definite D call. CDR3 length: 16 residues. V dropped 5 bases and J dropped 5 bases, with 18 bases sitting between them. Germline loops: CDR1 LGHDT, CDR2 YNNKEL (reference sequence). The CDR3 reads CASSYGPRIGTGELFF. In nucleotides, the CDR3 is TGTGCCAGCAGCTACGGGCCCCGTATCGGGACCGGGGAGCTGTTTTTT.

The chain joins TRBV29-1 to TRBJ2-1; 10 bases are a match to TRBD2. Looked up from germline, CDR1 is SQVTM and CDR2 is ANQGSEA. This CDR3 region has 14 residues. The trim removed 2 bases at V and 3 bases at J, leaving 1 base unmatched. This CDR3 reads CSVELAGVYNEQFF. The CDR3 nucleotides are TGCAGCGTTGAACTAGCGGGAGTCTACAATGAGCAGTTCTTC.

The chain joins TRBV12-3 or TRBV12-4 to TRBJ2-2, with TRBD1 as a possible D gene (6 bases). The V end lost 3 bases, the J end lost 7 bases, and 12 bases lay between the germline ends. The CDR3 is 14 amino acids. DNA for the CDR3: TGTGCCAGCAGTTTGCAGGGGCTCAACGGGGAGCTGTTTTTT. Its protein product is CASSLQGLNGELFF.

V and J are TRBV7-2 and TRBJ2-3; D remains unclear. CDR1 is SGHTA and CDR2 is FQGNSA in the germline V gene. V dropped 5 bases and J dropped 1 base, with 10 bases sitting between them. CDR3 length equals 14 residues. As DNA, the CDR3 is TGTGCCAGCAGCCGAACTACGGGCACAGATACGCAGTATTTT. Encoded protein: CASSRTTGTDTQYF.

The V and J genes are TRBV20-1 and TRBJ2-1; 7 bases map to TRBD2. The CDR3 consists of 14 residues. After removal of 0 bases from V and 4 bases from J, the junction contained 3 bases not matched to a gene. Germline V gene sequence: CDR1 DFQATT, CDR2 SNEGSKA (reference sequence). The CDR3 here is CSARDLAAYNEQFF. The CDR3 DNA sequence: TGCAGTGCTAGAGACCTAGCGGCGTACAATGAGCAGTTCTTC.

The rearrangement joins TRBV4-1 to TRBJ1-1; 7 bases map to TRBD1. Trimming took 4 bases from V and 4 from J; bases not matched to a gene: 6. CDR3 length: 14 residues. From germline, CDR1 is MGHRA and CDR2 YSYEKL. CDR3 protein: CASSRLAGGTEAFF. For the CDR3, the DNA is TGCGCCAGCAGCCGTTTAGCAGGGGGCACTGAAGCTTTCTTT.

This chain joins TRBV7-9 and TRBJ1-2; TRBD1 might be the D (6 bases). Germline V lookup: CDR1 SEHNR, CDR2 FQNEAQ (reference sequence). Trimming removed 0 bases from V and 6 bases from J, with 14 bases in between. The CDR3 runs 15 residues. CDR3 sequence: CASSLAMTGANGYTF. The CDR3, as DNA: TGTGCCAGCAGCTTAGCCATGACAGGAGCCAATGGCTACACCTTC. Drawing the rest from reference TRBV7-9 and TRBJ1-2, the complete variable domain is DTGVSQNPRHKITKRGQNVTFRCDPISEHNRLYWYRQTLGQGPEFLTYFQNEAQLEKSRLLSDRFSAERPKGSFSTLEIQRTEQGDSAMYLCASSLAMTGANGYTFGSGTRLTVV.

This chain connects TRBV15 to TRBJ2-7, with D unresolved. The CDR3 consists of 13 residues. V lost 0 bases, J lost 0 bases, and 3 bases lay in between. Germline loops: CDR1 LNHNV, CDR2 YYDKDF (reference sequence). The CDR3 nucleotides are TGTGCCACCAGCAGAGATCCCTCCTACGAGCAGTACTTC. This encodes CATSRDPSYEQYF.

The genes are TRBV7-8 and TRBJ2-2; D remains ambiguous. Germline V CDR1 and CDR2: SGHVS, FQNEAQ. CDR3 length equals 15 residues. V dropped 7 bases and J dropped 2 bases, with 14 bases sitting between them. CDR3 region: CASTPTGYNTGELFF. The CDR3 nucleotides read TGTGCCAGCACCCCCACTGGCTACAACACCGGGGAGCTGTTTTTT.

The chain recombines TRBV3-1 with TRBJ2-4; D is undetermined. Trimming shortened V by 0 bases and J by 0 bases, and 9 bases separated the two germline ends. The CDR3 has 16 amino acids. Germline CDR1 LGHDT, CDR2 YNNKEL (reference sequence). The CDR3, as DNA: TGTGCCAGCAGCCAAGAAGTGCAGATAGCCAAAAACATTCAGTACTTC. Protein: CASSQEVQIAKNIQYF. Variable domain in full (rest from reference TRBV3-1 and TRBJ2-4): DTAVSQTPKYLVTQMGNDKSIKCEQNLGHDTMYWYKQDSKKFLKIMFSYNNKELIINETVPNRFSPKSPDKAHLNLHINSLELGDSAVYFCASSQEVQIAKNIQYFGAGTRLSVL.

The gene calls are TRBV18 and TRBJ1-3; a possible D gene is TRBD1 (6 bases). Looked up from germline, CDR1 is KGHSH and CDR2 is LQKENI. The CDR3 has 15 residues. V dropped 3 bases and J dropped 2 bases, with 11 bases sitting between them. CDR3 in amino acids: CASSPGPGAGNTIYF. The CDR3 DNA is TGTGCCAGCTCACCCGGTCCAGGGGCTGGAAACACCATATATTTT.